The 21 T cell receptor beta chains presented below share a single source sample, sequenced in a study of blood T cell repertoires in COVID-19. TCRdb keeps only in-frame clones here, not all; method: immunoSEQ multiplex PCR. The sample shows about 50,000 clones, 86% of them seen only once. The sequencing input was peripheral blood. All receptors derive from a human donor in a cohort sampled during active COVID-19.

This clone was observed once. The chain links TRBV28 to TRBJ2-4; 8 positions match TRBD1. The CDR3 is 16 residues long. V gave up 4 bases and J gave up 2 bases; unmatched junction bases: 7. Germline lookup yields CDR1 MDHEN and CDR2 SYDVKM. The CDR3 region has the DNA TGTGCCAGCAGTTCTGTCAGGGGGCAGACCAAAAACATTCAGTACTTC. This translates into CASSSVRGQTKNIQYF.

The chain uses TRBV6-1 and TRBJ2-5, with TRBD2 identical over 13 bases. The CDR3 covers 17 residues. Germline-derived CDR1 and CDR2 are MNHNS and SASEGT. Trimming took 2 bases from V and 5 from J; bases not matched to a gene: 8. CDR3 loop: CASSEPGLAGVGETQYF. CDR3 in DNA: TGTGCCAGCAGTGAACCCGGACTAGCGGGAGTTGGGGAGACCCAGTACTTC.

The V and J genes are TRBV5-6 and TRBJ2-4; tentatively, D is TRBD2 (6 bases). Germline V gene data show CDR1 as SGHDT and CDR2 as YYEEEE. Trimming took 3 bases from V and 8 from J, leaving 12 bases between them. This CDR3 has 13 residues. In DNA, the CDR3 is TGTGCCAGCAGCTGGGGAGGCAAGGACATTCAGTACTTC. Protein product: CASSWGGKDIQYF.

The chain uses TRBV15 and TRBJ1-3; perhaps TRBD1 as D (5 bases). V gave up 4 bases and J gave up 7 bases, with 17 bases separating them. This CDR3 has 15 residues. Germline CDR1 reads LNHNV; CDR2 reads YYDKDF (reference sequence). CDR3 coding DNA: TGTGCCACCAGCACCCTCGAGACAGATGTGAACACCATATATTTT. Its protein is CATSTLETDVNTIYF.

The rearrangement joins TRBV7-2 to TRBJ2-1; TRBD2 matches at 12 bases. CDR1 and CDR2 (germline): SGHTA, FQGNSA. J gave up 6 bases and V 1 base, and 1 base lay outside the gene matches. The CDR3 totals 15 residues. The CDR3, as DNA: TGTGCCAGCAGCTTAGGACTAGCGGGAGTCAATGAGCAGTTCTTC. Protein: CASSLGLAGVNEQFF.

V usage is TRBV5-6 and J usage is TRBJ1-2, with D possibly matching TRBD1 (6 bases). Trimming shortened V by 2 bases and J by 1 base, and 18 bases separated the two germline ends. The CDR3 extends over 17 amino acids. Germline V gene lookup returns CDR1 SGHDT and CDR2 YYEEEE. The CDR3 sequence is CASSLDRNPKNNYGYTF. The CDR3 DNA sequence: TGTGCCAGCAGCTTAGACAGGAATCCAAAAAATAACTATGGCTACACCTTC.

The chain couples TRBV5-4 to TRBJ2-3, with 8 bases fitting TRBD2. Unmatched junction bases numbered 6, after V lost 5 bases and J lost 4 bases. Germline values: CDR1 SGHNT, CDR2 YYREEE (reference sequence). This CDR3 is built from 14 residues. The CDR3 DNA follows: TGTGCCAGCAGTGTCAGCGGGAGCCCAGATACGCAGTATTTT. Translated: CASSVSGSPDTQYF.

The chain couples TRBV19 to TRBJ1-5, with 9 bases matching TRBD1. V was pared by 8 bases and J by 7 bases, with 12 bases of the junction left unmatched. This CDR3 has 15 residues. Germline-derived CDR1 and CDR2 are LNHDA and SQIVND (reference sequence). CDR3 sequence reads: CASSRDRERGQPQHF. The CDR3 DNA sequence: TGTGCCAGTTCCCGGGACAGGGAACGAGGCCAGCCCCAGCATTTT.

V gene TRBV18 combines with J gene TRBJ1-2, with 9 bases that match TRBD1. Germline values: CDR1 KGHSH, CDR2 LQKENI. There are 17 residues in the CDR3. Trimming removed 2 bases from V and 6 bases from J; junction bases left unmatched: 13. The chain's CDR3 is CASSPEGQGSRGDGYTF. CDR3 sequence (DNA): TGTGCCAGCTCACCAGAAGGACAGGGGAGCCGGGGGGATGGCTACACCTTC.

V is TRBV6-5 and J is TRBJ1-4; no reliable D call. Looked up from germline, CDR1 is MNHEY and CDR2 is SVGAGI. The CDR3 spans 14 residues. V lost 8 bases and J lost 0, with 10 bases in between. CDR3 protein: CASGRSPTNEKLFF. CDR3 bases: TGTGCCAGCGGCCGGAGTCCAACTAATGAAAAACTGTTTTTT.

This chain uses TRBV3-1 (or the pseudogene TRBV3-2) with TRBJ2-5; TRBD2 matches at 14 bases. The junction had 5 bases not matched to a gene; V was cut back by 4 bases and J by 7 bases. CDR3 size: 15 residues. Germline V CDR1 and CDR2: LGHDT, YNNKEL (reference sequence). CDR3: CASSPGTSGGGTQYF. CDR3 sequence (DNA): TGTGCCAGCAGCCCGGGGACTAGCGGGGGTGGGACCCAGTACTTC.

About this clone: At one of its ends the junction is not consistent with the germline gene, which may arise from a read error. The rearrangement links TRBV7-7 to TRBJ2-7, with 8 bases lining up with TRBD1. CDR3 length: 14 residues. CDR1 SSHAT and CDR2 FNYEAQ come from the germline V gene (reference sequence). The CDR3 loop is CASSEGTGSYEQYF. As DNA, the CDR3 is TGTGCTAGCAGCGAAGGGACAGGCTCCTACGAGCAGTACTTC.

The genes are TRBV5-1 and TRBJ2-7; D is undetermined. Germline loops: CDR1 SGHRS, CDR2 YFSETQ. This CDR3 region has 13 residues. Trimming took off 4 bases at V and 2 bases at J, with 10 bases between the two ends. CDR3 in amino acids: CASSMDPAYEQYF. The DNA for the CDR3 is TGCGCCAGCAGCATGGACCCAGCCTACGAGCAGTACTTC.

J is TRBJ1-1 and V is TRBV11-2; D call uncertain. The CDR3 length is 14 residues. V lost 1 base to trimming and J lost 1 base, with 7 bases between them. The germline gives CDR1 SGHAT, CDR2 FQNNGV. This CDR3 is CASSLVRWNTEAFF. CDR3 coding DNA: TGTGCCAGCAGCTTAGTACGGTGGAACACTGAAGCTTTCTTT.

This clone was counted between two and nine times. The genes are TRBV7-6 and TRBJ2-5; D might be TRBD1 (7 bases). The CDR3 extends over 16 amino acids. The V gene's germline CDR1 is SGHVS and CDR2 FNYEAQ. Trimming shortened V by 5 bases and J by 7 bases, and 23 bases separated the two germline ends. The CDR3 DNA follows: TGTGCCAGCAGCCTTGCCGGACAGGCTATGGGGGGGACCCAGTACTTC. Amino acid sequence: CASSLAGQAMGGTQYF.

Notes on this clone: This same CDR3 is encoded by further DNA sequences in the sample. This chain links TRBV5-1 with TRBJ1-6; D is ambiguous. The CDR3 loop spans 14 amino acids. Germline-derived CDR1 and CDR2 are SGHRS and YFSETQ. V was cut by 0 bases and J by 5 bases, with 6 bases left in between. The CDR3 DNA reads TGCGCCAGCAGCTTGGGCGGGGATAATTCACCCCTCCACTTT. Translation: CASSLGGDNSPLHF. The variable domain in full, with the rest retrieved from reference TRBV5-1 and TRBJ1-6, is KAGVTQTPRYLIKTRGQQVTLSCSPISGHRSVSWYQQTPGQGLQFLFEYFSETQRNKGNFPGRFSGRQFSNSRSEMNVSTLELGDSALYLCASSLGGDNSPLHFGNGTRLTVT.

This clone was seen just once. The rearrangement joins TRBV29-1 to TRBJ1-2; D ambiguous. The germline V and J ends were trimmed by 4 bases and 0 bases, with 6 bases remaining between them. Germline CDR1 reads SQVTM; CDR2 reads ANQGSEA. The CDR3 is made up of 12 amino acids. CDR3 sequence: CSVGQANYGYTF. As DNA, the CDR3 is TGCAGCGTTGGGCAGGCTAACTATGGCTACACCTTC.

V is TRBV14 and J is TRBJ2-5, with 11 bases identical to TRBD1. J was trimmed by 1 base and V by 3 bases; bases with no gene match: 7. CDR3 length equals 17 residues. From germline, CDR1 is SGHDN and CDR2 FVKESK. Here the CDR3 DNA reads TGTGCCAGCAGCCATCACCCCGGGACAGGGGGCCAAGAGACCCAGTACTTC. Translating it yields CASSHHPGTGGQETQYF.

This chain links TRBV18 with TRBJ2-1, with 8 positions matching TRBD1. CDR3 length equals 16 residues. V was pared by 1 base and J by 4 bases, with 6 bases of the junction left unmatched. Germline CDR1 KGHSH, CDR2 LQKENI. The CDR3 is CASSPRQGASYNEQFF. DNA of the CDR3: TGTGCCAGCTCACCACGGCAGGGGGCCTCTTACAATGAGCAGTTCTTC.

The chain employs TRBV18 and TRBJ1-4, with 8 bases matching TRBD1. The V gene's germline CDR1 is KGHSH and CDR2 LQKENI. The V segment lost 3 bases and the J segment 0 bases; nucleotides outside the gene matches: 9. The CDR3 runs 18 residues. For the CDR3, the DNA is TGTGCCAGCTCACCCTATTCAGGGGGCGGTGCAACTAATGAAAAACTGTTTTTT. Translated, it gives CASSPYSGGGATNEKLFF.

The table lists this clone with a few counts. The V and J genes are TRBV5-1 and TRBJ2-7; 9 bases match TRBD1. CDR3 length: 16 residues. The V gene's germline CDR1 is SGHRS and CDR2 YFSETQ. The trim removed 3 bases at V and 4 bases at J, leaving 11 bases unmatched. The CDR3 protein is CASSYAPGQGGYEQYF. CDR3 bases: TGCGCCAGCAGCTATGCCCCGGGACAGGGAGGTTACGAGCAGTACTTC.